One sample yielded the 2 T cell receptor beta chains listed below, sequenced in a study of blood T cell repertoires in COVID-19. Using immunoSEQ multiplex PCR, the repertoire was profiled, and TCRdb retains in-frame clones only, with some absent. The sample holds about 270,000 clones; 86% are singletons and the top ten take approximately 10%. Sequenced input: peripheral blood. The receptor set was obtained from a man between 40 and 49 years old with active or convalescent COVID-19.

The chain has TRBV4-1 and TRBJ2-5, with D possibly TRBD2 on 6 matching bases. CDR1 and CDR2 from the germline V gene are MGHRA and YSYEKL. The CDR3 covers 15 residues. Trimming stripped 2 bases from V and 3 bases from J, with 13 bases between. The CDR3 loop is CASSQSPRREETQYF. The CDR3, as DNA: TGCGCCAGCAGCCAATCCCCCCGGAGGGAAGAGACCCAGTACTTC.

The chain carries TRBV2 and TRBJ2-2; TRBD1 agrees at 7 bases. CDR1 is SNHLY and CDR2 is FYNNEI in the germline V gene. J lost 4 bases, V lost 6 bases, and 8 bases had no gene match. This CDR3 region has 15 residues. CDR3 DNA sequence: TGTGCCAGCAGGACACAGGGGACGAGCACCGGGGAGCTGTTTTTT. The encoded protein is CASRTQGTSTGELFF.